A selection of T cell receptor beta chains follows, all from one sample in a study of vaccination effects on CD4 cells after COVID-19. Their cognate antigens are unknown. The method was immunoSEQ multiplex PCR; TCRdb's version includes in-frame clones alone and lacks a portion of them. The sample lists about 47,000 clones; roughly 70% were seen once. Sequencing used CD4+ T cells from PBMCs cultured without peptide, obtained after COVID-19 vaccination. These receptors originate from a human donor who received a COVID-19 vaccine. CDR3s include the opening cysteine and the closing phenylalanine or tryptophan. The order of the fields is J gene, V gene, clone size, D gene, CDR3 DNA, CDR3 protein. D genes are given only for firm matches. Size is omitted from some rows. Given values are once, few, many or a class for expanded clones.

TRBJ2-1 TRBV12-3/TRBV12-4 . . TGTGCCAGCAGTACCCAAACCTACAATGAGCAGTTCTTC CASSTQTYNEQFF
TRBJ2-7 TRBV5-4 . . TGTGCCAGCAGCTTCGGTTACGAGCAGTACTTC CASSFGYEQYF
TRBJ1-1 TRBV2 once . TGTGCCAGCAGACCAGGGCTGGGTTTCTTT CASRPGLGFF
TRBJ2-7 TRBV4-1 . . TGCGCCAGCAGCCAAGCACCAGGCTCGACCTACGAGCAGTACTTC CASSQAPGSTYEQYF
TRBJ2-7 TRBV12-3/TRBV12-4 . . TGTGCCAGCAGTCCCGTTGCTAGCAACGAGCAGTACTTC CASSPVASNEQYF
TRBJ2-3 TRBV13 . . TGTGCCAGCAGCTTACAATCAGATACGCAGTATTTT CASSLQSDTQYF
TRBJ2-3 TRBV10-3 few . TGTGCCATCAGTGGCGGGCAGGGGGGTACCACAGATACGCAGTATTTT CAISGGQGGTTDTQYF
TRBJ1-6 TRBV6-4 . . TGTGCCAGCAGTGTTACCCCAGGGAATTCACCCCTCCACTTT CASSVTPGNSPLHF
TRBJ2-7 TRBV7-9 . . TGTGCCAGCAGCTTAGTTTCAGGGCAGGGGCCCTACGAGCAGTACTTC CASSLVSGQGPYEQYF
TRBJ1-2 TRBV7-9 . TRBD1 TGTGCCAGCAGCCCCCGACAGGGGAGTTTGAATGGCTACACCTTC CASSPRQGSLNGYTF
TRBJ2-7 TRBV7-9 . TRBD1 TGTGCCAGCATACGGGGACAGGGGGAATTAAGGCAGTACTTC CASIRGQGELRQYF
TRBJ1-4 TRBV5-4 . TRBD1 TGTGCCAGCAGCTTGCAGGGGGCTAATGAAAAACTGTTTTTT CASSLQGANEKLFF
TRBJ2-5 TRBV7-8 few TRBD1 TGTGCCAGCAGCTTAGATTTCGGGACAGAAGAGACCCAGTACTTC CASSLDFGTEETQYF
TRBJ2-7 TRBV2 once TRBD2 TGTGCCAGCAGGATCATAGCGGGCTACGAGCAGTACTTC CASRIIAGYEQYF
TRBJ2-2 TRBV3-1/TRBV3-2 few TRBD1 TGTGCCAGCAGCCAAGGCCGGTGGGGGACAGAAAGCACCGGGGAGCTGTTTTTT CASSQGRWGTESTGELFF
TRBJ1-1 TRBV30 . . TGTGCCTGGAGCTCGGGGGGAACCGACACTGAAGCTTTCTTT CAWSSGGTDTEAFF